This T cell receptor (beta chain) comes out of a study of blood T cell repertoires in COVID-19 (dated by TCRdb to 2020 to 2021). Turning to the overall study: Collaborator samples came from the United States, Italy and Spain and covered acute and convalescent phases of COVID-19. The samples were drawn from two sources: the first 160 participants of the ongoing ImmuneRACE study, and fewer than 1,500 subjects contributed by 6 global collaborators. Deeply sampled blood TCRbeta repertoires from subjects exposed to, actively infected with, or recovered from COVID-19 were included in the dataset. The repertoires were released in a freely available public database intended as a resource for research on the immune response to SARS-CoV-2. A de-identified subject ID, COVID-19 status, age in years and sex were almost always included in the sample metadata. Where available, HLA class I and class II types were obtained from metadata supplied by the sample provider rather than from assay-based typing. The material from the prospective study consisted of cDNA or gDNA derived from T cells, B-cell-depleted T cells, or PBMCs.

Spanning cysteine to phenylalanine, the CDR3 consists of 14 amino acids. Only the CDR3 portion is preserved as DNA: 42 bases, with reading frame beginning at the first base. V drops 6 bases and J drops 5 bases, leaving 17 bases in between. As encoded in the germline V gene (reference sequence), CDR1 is MNHEY while CDR2 is SMNVEV. TCRbeta CDR3 regions were amplified from genomic DNA by means of the immunoSEQ Assay, a bias-controlled multiplex PCR. The study's processing was this. The number of nucleated cells in each sample was estimated from the amplification of reference gene primers within the assay. To quantify the absolute abundance of each unique TCRbeta CDR3 rearrangement, sequence reads were collapsed and filtered. For each sample, productive Simpson clonality was calculated as the square root of Simpson's diversity index over productive rearrangements. This immuneACCESS table, as held by TCRdb, lists in-frame sequences with V and J called but not all clones. Of the missing ones, under half trace to an unresolved V gene in checked studies; the others have no known cause. V and J calls plus clone size are reproduced from that table; the DNA served to infer D and trimming. The sample has fewer than 350,000 clones on record, roughly 89% of them singletons. The top ten clones comprise about 5% of the sample.

Concerning this clone: Its binding antigen is unknown. Base qualities were left out, and no much larger clone turns up one base away.

Study-wide conclusions, independent of this receptor: The quantity of clinical and demographic metadata differed by source and by participant and was supplied without curation.

Participants in the prospective study were enrolled through a virtual design, were aged roughly 18 to 100 years, and lived in 20 to 30 United States geographic areas. In the prospective study, participants were assigned to cohorts based on the clinical history participants reported in a screening survey and a study questionnaire. Recovered participants in ImmuneRACE Cohort 3 were defined by two consecutive negative NP/OP PCR tests, clearance by a healthcare professional, or resolution of symptoms. Mobile phlebotomists in the prospective study collected whole blood, serum and a nasopharyngeal or oropharyngeal swab from every participant. Prospective study participants could optionally give additional blood draws and questionnaires over an approximately two-month period. Before DNA extraction, prospective study blood samples were shipped either frozen or at room temperature.

The chain is made from TRBV27 and TRBJ2-7; too little of a D gene remains to name it. The specimen was PBMCs or T cells enriched from blood (not recorded which). This TCR derives from a man in his sixties who had recovered from COVID-19. The CDR3 is CASRTLGFGDEQYF. The DNA sequence is given as TGTGCCAGCAGGACGCTGGGCTTTGGCGACGAGCAGTACTTC.